The 18 T cell receptor beta chains below come from one sample, sequenced in a study of blood T cells in healthy people across ages. A sample-barcoded 5' primer and a J-beta primer mix were used in a second PCR of about 6 to 12 cycles. TCRdb re-called the 5' RACE reads through MiXCR, storing one row per CDR3 protein. The repertoire holds around 1.5 million distinct CDR3 sequences, approximately 60% seen once, with approximately 7% in the top ten. The sample consisted of blood. The receptors here all came from a man aged 18 to 30 in good health.

V gene TRBV3-1 combines with J gene TRBJ1-2; D possibly corresponds to TRBD1 (6 bases). This CDR3 has 17 residues. Trimming stripped 1 base from V and 4 bases from J, with 19 bases between. The germline V gene encodes CDR1 LGHDT and CDR2 YNNKEL (reference sequence). CDR3 in DNA: TGTGCCAGCAGCCAAGGGCCCGGGACACGAAACCGCTATGGCTACACCTTC. Translated, it gives CASSQGPGTRNRYGYTF. The full variable domain, with the rest looked up from reference TRBV3-1 and TRBJ1-2, is DTAVSQTPKYLVTQMGNDKSIKCEQNLGHDTMYWYKQDSKKFLKIMFSYNNKELIINETVPNRFSPKSPDKAHLNLHINSLELGDSAVYFCASSQGPGTRNRYGYTFGSGTRLTVV.

The chain combines TRBV5-1 with TRBJ1-6, with D possibly being TRBD1 (5 bases). The V gene's germline CDR1 is SGHRS and CDR2 YFSETQ. The CDR3 spans 14 residues. Trimming left V 7 bases short and J 8 bases short, with 16 bases between. In DNA, the CDR3 is TGCGCCAGCTCTAGGGGTGGGCCGGATTCACCCCTCCACTTT. Amino acid sequence: CASSRGGPDSPLHF.

This clonotype has a handful of counts. The chain recombines TRBV29-1 with TRBJ2-1, with a tentative D call TRBD2 (6 bases). The CDR3 has 13 residues. V was pared by 5 bases and J by 10 bases, with 18 bases between. Germline V gives CDR1 SQVTM, CDR2 ANQGSEA. This chain's CDR3 is CSVRFAGPGEQFF. The DNA for the CDR3 is TGCAGCGTTAGGTTCGCGGGACCAGGGGAGCAGTTCTTC.

The chain combines TRBV6-2 or TRBV6-3 with TRBJ2-7, with TRBD1 identical over 7 bases. J was trimmed by 5 bases and V by 5 bases; bases with no gene match: 9. CDR1 is MNHEY, CDR2 SVGEGT, per germline. The CDR3 runs 14 residues. This CDR3 is CASSDTPQGDEQYF. DNA of the CDR3: TGTGCCAGCAGTGACACCCCGCAGGGGGACGAGCAGTACTTC.

CDR3 DNA: TGTGCCAGCTGCCCAGGGAACCGGTACACTGAAGCTTTCTTT. It codes for CASCPGNRYTEAFF. The V call is TRBV28, the J call TRBJ1-1; maybe TRBD1 (5 bases). V was clipped by 8 bases and J by 3 bases, with 16 bases between them. The CDR3 has 14 amino acids. Germline values: CDR1 MDHEN, CDR2 SYDVKM.

The gene calls are TRBV27 and TRBJ2-1; 10 positions match TRBD2. CDR3 length equals 15 residues. Looked up from germline, CDR1 is MNHEY and CDR2 is SMNVEV (reference sequence). Trimming at V came to 2 bases and at J to 9 bases, leaving 7 bases not matched to a gene. The CDR3 loop is CASSLGAGGPAEQFF. The CDR3 DNA follows: TGTGCCAGCAGTTTAGGAGCGGGGGGGCCGGCTGAGCAGTTCTTC.

The gene calls are TRBV4-2 and TRBJ1-5; D gene ambiguous. Germline assignment: CDR1 LGHNA and CDR2 YNFKEQ. The CDR3 has 17 residues. The germline V and J ends were trimmed by 2 bases and 0 bases, with 14 bases remaining between them. The CDR3 nucleotides read TGTGCCAGCAGCCAATCCCTCGGAGGCAGTAGCAATCAGCCCCAGCATTTT. This gives the protein CASSQSLGGSSNQPQHF.

The chain joins TRBV20-1 to TRBJ2-7, with D uncertain. This CDR3 has 15 residues. Germline lookup yields CDR1 DFQATT and CDR2 SNEGSKA (reference sequence). Trimming stripped 6 bases from V and 1 base from J, with 19 bases between. This CDR3 reads CSARLGALRSYEQYF. CDR3 DNA: TGCAGTGCCCGGTTAGGAGCCCTAAGATCCTACGAGCAGTACTTC.

Turning to this clonotype: The junction departs from the called germline gene at one end, perhaps through a read error. The gene calls are TRBV7-2 and TRBJ2-1; possible D gene TRBD2, 6 bases. The CDR3 is 13 residues long. Germline values: CDR1 SGHTA, CDR2 FQGNSA. CDR3 protein: CASSPGTYNVQFF. CDR3 bases: TGTGCCAGCAGCCCCGGGACTTACAATGTGCAGTTCTTC.

The chain is built from TRBV29-1 and TRBJ2-3, with unresolved D. This CDR3 is 13 amino acids long. Trimming took 7 bases from V and 0 from J, leaving 11 bases between them. Germline CDR1 is SQVTM and CDR2 is ANQGSEA. The CDR3 sequence: CSATEISTDTQYF. The DNA for the CDR3 is TGCAGCGCCACAGAAATTAGCACAGATACGCAGTATTTT.

This clonotype was recorded a few times. The chain uses TRBV4-3 and TRBJ1-6, with D unresolved. Germline V gene lookup returns CDR1 LGHNA and CDR2 YSLEER. V was shortened by 0 bases and J by 7 bases, with 16 bases between the two germline ends. This CDR3 comprises 17 residues. CDR3 in DNA: TGCGCCAGCAGCCAAGATAGGTCGGGGAATTGGAATTCACCCCTCCACTTT. It encodes CASSQDRSGNWNSPLHF.

The CDR3 nucleotides read TGTGCCAGCAGTGCCGACAGGGACCCCACAGATACGCAGTATTTT. This gives the protein CASSADRDPTDTQYF. This rearrangement joins TRBV6-6 to TRBJ2-3, with TRBD1 identical over 7 bases. J lost 2 bases, V lost 5 bases, and 7 bases had no gene match. Germline assignment: CDR1 MNHNY and CDR2 SVGAGI (reference sequence). The CDR3 sequence is 15 residues long.

The CDR3, as DNA: TGTGCCAGTTCGGCGGGGTTGAGCTCCTACGAGCAGTACTTC. It is translated as CASSAGLSSYEQYF. The chain combines TRBV3-1 with TRBJ2-7; tentatively, D is TRBD2 (6 bases). Germline loops: CDR1 LGHDT, CDR2 YNNKEL (reference sequence). V was clipped by 9 bases and J by 0 bases, with 15 bases between them. The CDR3 loop spans 14 amino acids.

The V gene is TRBV6-1, the J gene TRBJ2-2; D is uncertain. The CDR3 has 15 amino acids. CDR1 is MNHNS and CDR2 is SASEGT in the germline V gene. Trimming shortened V by 3 bases and J by 5 bases, and 13 bases separated the two germline ends. CDR3 protein: CASSERLPRTGELFF. DNA for the CDR3: TGTGCCAGCAGTGAGCGGCTCCCAAGGACCGGGGAGCTGTTTTTT.

In this sample, this clonotype turned up a few times. The chain has TRBV15 and TRBJ1-1; tentatively, D is TRBD1 (5 bases). Germline values: CDR1 LNHNV, CDR2 YYDKDF (reference sequence). Trimming removed 5 bases from V and 2 bases from J, with 18 bases in between. The CDR3 runs 16 residues. The CDR3 DNA reads TGTGCCACCAGCTTCGGCCCCCGGGGCTTAAACACTGAAGCTTTCTTT. This encodes CATSFGPRGLNTEAFF.

The chain has TRBV7-9 and TRBJ1-1, with 10 bases lining up with TRBD1. CDR1 and CDR2 (germline): SEHNR, FQNEAQ (reference sequence). The CDR3 runs 16 residues. The junction had 14 bases not matched to a gene; V was cut back by 10 bases and J by 3 bases. CDR3 residues: CAILGMGQGPDTEAFF. CDR3 nucleotides: TGTGCCATCCTCGGTATGGGACAGGGGCCCGACACTGAAGCTTTCTTT.

This clonotype was observed a handful of times. The CDR3 coding sequence is TGTGCCAGCAGTGATGCAGGGGTTAGATCCTACGAGCAGTACTTC. Translation gives CASSDAGVRSYEQYF. V is TRBV25-1 and J is TRBJ2-7, with D tentatively TRBD1 (6 bases). Trimming left V 3 bases short and J 1 base short, with 13 bases between. This CDR3 contains 15 residues. The germline V gene encodes CDR1 MGHDK and CDR2 SYGVNS.

The chain joins TRBV4-1 to TRBJ2-2; D is unresolved. The CDR3 sequence is 17 residues long. Trimming cost V 4 bases and J 3 bases, with 18 bases left between them. Germline V gene lookup returns CDR1 MGHRA and CDR2 YSYEKL. CDR3 bases: TGCGCCAGCAGCCCATTCCCCGGCAGATATGACACCGGGGAGCTGTTTTTT. It specifies CASSPFPGRYDTGELFF.